This T cell receptor (beta chain) originates from a study of tumor-infiltrating lymphocytes in primary liver carcinoma. At the level of the study: The tumors ranged from about 4.2 to 10 cm across and fell within stage T1-T3 N0M0. Overall study findings and caveats: Samples, which were bulk and unsorted, did not allow CD4+ and CD8+ repertoires to be compared.

TCR beta cDNA was prepared out of 500 ng total RNA by means of a constant-region primer. ARM-PCR was slightly modified, and three nested multiplex PCR rounds with it gave rise to the TCR beta libraries. Both of the initial two PCR rounds ran for around 9 cycles and employed TRBV1-TRBV30 forward primers alongside a C-beta reverse primer. TCRdb reanalysed the multiplex PCR reads using MiXCR and keeps one entry per CDR3 protein. The data hold approximately 330,000 distinct CDR3 sequences, with roughly two thirds observed a single time. Blood RNA came from unsorted whole blood; germline DNA was also extracted. Before the operation took place, around 4 milliliters of peripheral blood were collected. This clonotype was counted a few times. Antigen unknown. Trimming removed 7 bases from V and 9 bases from J, with 13 bases in between. CDR1 SNHLY and CDR2 FYNNEI come from the germline V gene. CDR3 length equals 12 residues.

V gene TRBV2 combines with J gene TRBJ2-1; D unclear. The specimen sequenced was peripheral blood. The clonotype comes from a man in his forties or fifties with primary liver carcinoma and hepatitis B virus infection. Here the CDR3 reads CASNLGRVEQFF. The CDR3 bases are TGTGCCAGCAATCTCGGTCGCGTTGAGCAGTTCTTC.